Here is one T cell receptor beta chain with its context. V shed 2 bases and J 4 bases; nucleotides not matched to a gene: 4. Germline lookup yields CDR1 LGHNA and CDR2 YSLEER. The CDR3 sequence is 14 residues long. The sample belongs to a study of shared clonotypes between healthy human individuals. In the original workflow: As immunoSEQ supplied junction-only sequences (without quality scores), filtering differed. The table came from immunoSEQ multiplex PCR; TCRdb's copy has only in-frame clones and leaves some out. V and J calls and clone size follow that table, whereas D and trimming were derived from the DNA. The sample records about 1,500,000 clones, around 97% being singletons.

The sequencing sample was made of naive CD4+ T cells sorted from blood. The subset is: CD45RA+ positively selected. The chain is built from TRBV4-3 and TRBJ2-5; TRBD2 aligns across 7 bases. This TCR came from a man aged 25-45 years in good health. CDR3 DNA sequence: TGCGCCAGCAGCCAAAGACTAGCAGCAGAGACCCAGTACTTC. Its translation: CASSQRLAAETQYF.